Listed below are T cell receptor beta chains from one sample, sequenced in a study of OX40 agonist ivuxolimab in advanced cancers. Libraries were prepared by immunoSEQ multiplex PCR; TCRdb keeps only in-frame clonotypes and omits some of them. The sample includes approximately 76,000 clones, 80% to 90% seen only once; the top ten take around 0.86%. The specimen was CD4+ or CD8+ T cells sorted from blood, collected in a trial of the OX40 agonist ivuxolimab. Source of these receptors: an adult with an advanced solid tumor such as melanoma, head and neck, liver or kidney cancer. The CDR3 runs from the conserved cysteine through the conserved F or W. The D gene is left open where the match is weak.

CAWSVLGGQPQHF	TRBV30	TRBJ1-5	NA
CASSTMGVGYGYTF	TRBV7-9	TRBJ1-2	NA
CASSFQQGSFTEAFF	TRBV5-1	TRBJ1-1	NA
CAIREGLAGVTGELFF	TRBV10-3	TRBJ2-2	TRBD2
CASSSGTGAEQYF	TRBV7-3	TRBJ2-7	TRBD1
CSVGTGTGELFF	TRBV29-1	TRBJ2-2	TRBD1
CASNLAGDLNEQFF	TRBV6-1	TRBJ2-1	TRBD2
CASSHALRTSGTYYEQYF	TRBV4-2	TRBJ2-7	TRBD2
CATSIQGPDTQYF	TRBV15	TRBJ2-3	NA
CASSYSRGTDQKQYF	TRBV6-9	TRBJ2-7	TRBD1
CAWSVRLPDTQYF	TRBV30	TRBJ2-3	NA
CASGLVDAVPSYNEQFF	TRBV12-5	TRBJ2-1	NA
CASSTTSATNEKLFF	TRBV19	TRBJ1-4	NA
CASSLVGAADTQYF	TRBV7-2	TRBJ2-3	NA
CASRNIRSGTENRRASGNTIYF	TRBV19	TRBJ1-3	TRBD1
CASSLDWGPGNEQFF	TRBV5-4	TRBJ2-1	NA